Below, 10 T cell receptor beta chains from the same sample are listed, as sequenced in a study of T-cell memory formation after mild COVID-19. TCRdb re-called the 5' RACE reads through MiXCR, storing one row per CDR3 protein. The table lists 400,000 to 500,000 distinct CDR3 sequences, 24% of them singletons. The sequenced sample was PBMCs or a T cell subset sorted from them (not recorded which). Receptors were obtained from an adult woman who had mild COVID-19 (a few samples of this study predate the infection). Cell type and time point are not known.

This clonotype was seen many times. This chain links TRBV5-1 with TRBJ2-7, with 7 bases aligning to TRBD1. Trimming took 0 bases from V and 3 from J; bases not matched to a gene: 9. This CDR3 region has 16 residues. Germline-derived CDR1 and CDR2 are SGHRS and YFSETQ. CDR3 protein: CASSLEPGQHHYEQYF. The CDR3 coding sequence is TGCGCCAGCAGCTTGGAGCCGGGACAGCACCACTACGAGCAGTACTTC.

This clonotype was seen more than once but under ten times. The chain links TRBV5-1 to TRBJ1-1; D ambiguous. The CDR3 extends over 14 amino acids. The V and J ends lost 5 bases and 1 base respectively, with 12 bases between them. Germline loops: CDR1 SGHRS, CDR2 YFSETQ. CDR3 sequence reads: CASSPGEANTEAFF. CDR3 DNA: TGCGCCAGCAGTCCAGGCGAGGCGAACACTGAAGCTTTCTTT. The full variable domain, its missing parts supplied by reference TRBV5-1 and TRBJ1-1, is KAGVTQTPRYLIKTRGQQVTLSCSPISGHRSVSWYQQTPGQGLQFLFEYFSETQRNKGNFPGRFSGRQFSNSRSEMNVSTLELGDSALYLCASSPGEANTEAFFGQGTRLTVV.

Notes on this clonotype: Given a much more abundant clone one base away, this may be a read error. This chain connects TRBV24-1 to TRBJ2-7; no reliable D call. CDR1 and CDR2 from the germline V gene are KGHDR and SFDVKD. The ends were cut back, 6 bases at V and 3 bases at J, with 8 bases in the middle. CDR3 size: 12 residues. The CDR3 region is CATSSGGYEQYF. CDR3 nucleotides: TGTGCCACCAGTTCCGGCGGCTACGAGCAGTACTTC.

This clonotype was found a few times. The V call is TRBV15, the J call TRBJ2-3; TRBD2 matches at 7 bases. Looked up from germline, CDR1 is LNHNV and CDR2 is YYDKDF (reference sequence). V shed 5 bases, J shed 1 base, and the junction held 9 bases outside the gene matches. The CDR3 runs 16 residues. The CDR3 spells CATSALGAGGTDTQYF. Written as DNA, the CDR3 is TGTGCCACCAGCGCCCTCGGGGCGGGAGGCACAGATACGCAGTATTTT.

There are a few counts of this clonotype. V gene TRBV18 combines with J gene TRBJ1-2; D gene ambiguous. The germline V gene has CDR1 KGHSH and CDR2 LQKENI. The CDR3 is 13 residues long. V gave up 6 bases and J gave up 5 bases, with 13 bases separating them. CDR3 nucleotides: TGTGCCAGCTCCCTAAACCAGAATTATGGCTACACCTTC. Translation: CASSLNQNYGYTF.

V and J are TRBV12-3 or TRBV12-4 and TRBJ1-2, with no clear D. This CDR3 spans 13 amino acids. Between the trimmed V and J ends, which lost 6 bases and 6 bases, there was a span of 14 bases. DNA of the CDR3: TGTGCCAGCAGCACCAGCAGCCGAAATGGCTACACCTTC. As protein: CASSTSSRNGYTF.

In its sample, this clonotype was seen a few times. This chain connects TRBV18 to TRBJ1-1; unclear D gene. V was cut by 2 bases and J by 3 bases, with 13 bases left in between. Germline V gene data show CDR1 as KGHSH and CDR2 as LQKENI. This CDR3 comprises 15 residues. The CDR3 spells CASSPGVLVDTEAFF. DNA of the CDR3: TGTGCCAGCTCACCAGGGGTGCTGGTTGACACTGAAGCTTTCTTT.

CDR3 residues: CASSSPRGYQETQYF. Here the CDR3 DNA reads TGTGCCAGCAGCTCCCCTCGGGGATACCAAGAGACCCAGTACTTC. This chain uses TRBV11-3 with TRBJ2-5; possible D gene TRBD2, 5 bases. V lost 4 bases and J lost 0, with 12 bases in between. This CDR3 spans 15 amino acids. CDR1 is SGHNT and CDR2 is YENEEA in the germline V gene. Full variable domain (outside the CDR3, taken from reference TRBV11-3 and TRBJ2-5): EAGVVQSPRYKIIEKKQPVAFWCNPISGHNTLYWYLQNLGQGPELLIRYENEEAVDDSQLPKDRFSAERLKGVDSTLKIQPAELGDSAVYLCASSSPRGYQETQYFGPGTRLLVL.

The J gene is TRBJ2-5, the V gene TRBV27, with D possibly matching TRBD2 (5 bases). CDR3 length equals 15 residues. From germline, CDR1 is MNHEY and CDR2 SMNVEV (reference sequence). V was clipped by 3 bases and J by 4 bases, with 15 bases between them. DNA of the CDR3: TGTGCCAGCAGTTTCGTCGCGGGCAGAAGAGAGACCCAGTACTTC. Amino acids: CASSFVAGRRETQYF.

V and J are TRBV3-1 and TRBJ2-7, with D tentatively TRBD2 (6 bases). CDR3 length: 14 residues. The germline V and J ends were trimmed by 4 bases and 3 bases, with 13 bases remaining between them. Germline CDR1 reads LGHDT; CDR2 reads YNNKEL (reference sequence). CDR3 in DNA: TGTGCCAGCAGCCTCGGAGGGGTCGACTACGAGCAGTACTTC. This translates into CASSLGGVDYEQYF.